Shown below are 19 T cell receptor beta chains from a single sample sequenced in a study of shared clonotypes between healthy human individuals. This table comes from immunoSEQ multiplex PCR, and its TCRdb copy is limited to in-frame clones, with some not included. The table includes around 2.3 million clones, 90% to 96% detected once. The sequenced sample was naive CD4+ T cells sorted from blood. Subset given: CD45RA+ positively selected. The source is a man aged 18 to 35 in good health.

The chain employs TRBV4-1 and TRBJ2-7, with TRBD1 matching 7 bases. V was pared by 3 bases and J by 3 bases, with 11 bases of the junction left unmatched. Germline V gene data show CDR1 as MGHRA and CDR2 as YSYEKL. This CDR3 spans 16 amino acids. The CDR3 nucleotides are TGCGCCAGCAGCCATCTCGACAGGGTTAGCCTCTACGAGCAGTACTTC. Its translation is CASSHLDRVSLYEQYF.

V and J are TRBV5-1 and TRBJ1-4; 9 bases fit TRBD1. CDR1 is SGHRS, CDR2 YFSETQ, per germline. V shed 0 bases and J 2 bases; nucleotides not matched to a gene: 8. The CDR3 consists of 18 residues. The chain's CDR3 is CASSLAGGQGLTNEKLFF. DNA for the CDR3: TGCGCCAGCAGCTTGGCCGGGGGACAGGGCCTCACTAATGAAAAACTGTTTTTT.

The chain combines TRBV19 with TRBJ1-2; TRBD1 matches at 7 bases. Germline CDR1 and CDR2: LNHDA and SQIVND (reference sequence). This CDR3 has 14 residues. With 6 bases clipped from V and 2 bases from J, the junction kept 6 bases outside the gene matches. The CDR3 loop reads CASSPTGDNYGYTF. In DNA form, the CDR3 reads TGTGCCAGTAGCCCCACAGGGGACAACTATGGCTACACCTTC.

The genes are TRBV9 and TRBJ1-6; D not resolved. Germline values: CDR1 SGDLS, CDR2 YYNGEE. The CDR3 extends over 13 amino acids. Trimming removed 0 bases at V and 10 bases at J, with 8 bases between. The CDR3 spells CASSVEEGSPLHF. The CDR3 DNA is TGTGCCAGCAGCGTAGAGGAGGGATCACCCCTCCACTTT. The entire variable domain, with the rest obtained from reference TRBV9 and TRBJ1-6, is as follows: DSGVTQTPKHLITATGQRVTLRCSPRSGDLSVYWYQQSLDQGLQFLIQYYNGEERAKGNILERFSAQQFPDLHSELNLSSLELGDSALYFCASSVEEGSPLHFGNGTRLTVT.

This clone was recorded only once. The V call is TRBV5-1, the J call TRBJ2-2, with D possibly TRBD1 on 7 matching bases. CDR3 length: 15 residues. Germline V gene lookup returns CDR1 SGHRS and CDR2 YFSETQ. Trimming took 3 bases from V and 4 from J, leaving 13 bases between them. CDR3 sequence: CASSSDQGGTGELFF. DNA for the CDR3: TGCGCCAGCAGCTCGGACCAGGGGGGCACCGGGGAGCTGTTTTTT. The full variable domain, its missing parts supplied by reference TRBV5-1 and TRBJ2-2, is KAGVTQTPRYLIKTRGQQVTLSCSPISGHRSVSWYQQTPGQGLQFLFEYFSETQRNKGNFPGRFSGRQFSNSRSEMNVSTLELGDSALYLCASSSDQGGTGELFFGEGSRLTVL.

The chain recombines TRBV29-1 with TRBJ1-4, with D hard to call. The CDR3 contains 14 residues. V lost 1 base and J 5 bases, leaving 11 bases between the germline ends. Germline loops: CDR1 SQVTM, CDR2 ANQGSEA. CDR3 loop: CSVEVPPPNEKLFF. In DNA form, the CDR3 reads TGCAGCGTTGAAGTCCCTCCTCCGAATGAAAAACTGTTTTTT.

The V gene is TRBV4-1, the J gene TRBJ2-7; D uncertain. CDR1 MGHRA and CDR2 YSYEKL come from the germline V gene. The CDR3 loop spans 15 amino acids. V lost 1 base and J lost 4, with 14 bases in between. The CDR3 loop reads CASSQVSVGIYEQYF. The DNA of the CDR3 is TGCGCCAGCAGCCAAGTCTCGGTGGGGATATACGAGCAGTACTTC.

This clone was seen once. This chain connects TRBV28 to TRBJ1-2, with D perhaps TRBD1 (5 bases). The germline V gene has CDR1 MDHEN and CDR2 SYDVKM. This CDR3 contains 16 residues. Trimming shortened V by 6 bases and J by 3 bases, and 20 bases separated the two germline ends. As DNA, the CDR3 is TGTGCCAGCAGGGGGGTAAGAGAGAGACTCCACTATGGCTACACCTTC. Translation: CASRGVRERLHYGYTF.

V and J are TRBV10-1 and TRBJ1-1; possibly TRBD1 for D (6 bases). The CDR3 contains 16 residues. V was pared by 7 bases and J by 0 bases, with 18 bases between. From germline, CDR1 is WNHNN and CDR2 SYGVQD (reference sequence). The CDR3 nucleotides are TGCGCCAGCACCGATGGCACGGGACATATGAACACTGAAGCTTTCTTT. This encodes CASTDGTGHMNTEAFF.

The V gene is TRBV29-1, the J gene TRBJ1-2, with D maybe TRBD1 (5 bases). Germline CDR1 and CDR2: SQVTM and ANQGSEA. V shed 4 bases and J shed 4 bases, with 13 bases lying between them. The CDR3 consists of 13 residues. The CDR3 loop is CSVGDFGGYGYTF. Written as DNA, the CDR3 is TGCAGCGTTGGGGATTTTGGGGGCTATGGCTACACCTTC.

The chain is built from TRBV19 and TRBJ2-6, with D tentatively TRBD1 (6 bases). The germline V gene encodes CDR1 LNHDA and CDR2 SQIVND (reference sequence). The CDR3 contains 15 residues. V was clipped by 5 bases and J by 4 bases, with 12 bases between them. The CDR3 region is CASSPGVTGANVLTF. The CDR3 DNA is TGTGCCAGTAGTCCAGGGGTTACCGGGGCCAACGTCCTGACTTTC.

This clone has only one observation. The CDR3 loop reads CASSRTATTNEKLFF. CDR3 DNA: TGCGCCAGCAGCCGAACGGCTACAACTAATGAAAAACTGTTTTTT. The chain employs TRBV4-1 and TRBJ1-4; D ambiguous. There are 15 residues in the CDR3. The V gene lost 4 bases and the J gene lost 0 bases, with 9 bases spanning the gap. The germline V gene encodes CDR1 MGHRA and CDR2 YSYEKL.

The chain links TRBV27 to TRBJ1-3, with TRBD1 matching over 9 bases. This CDR3 has 15 residues. The germline V gene encodes CDR1 MNHEY and CDR2 SMNVEV (reference sequence). J was trimmed by 4 bases and V by 6 bases; bases with no gene match: 7. The CDR3 here is CASRQGAAHGNTIYF. DNA of the CDR3: TGTGCCAGCAGACAGGGGGCGGCTCACGGAAACACCATATATTTT.

The chain has TRBV6-6 and TRBJ2-7; 10 bases align to TRBD1. J was trimmed by 4 bases and V by 8 bases; bases with no gene match: 5. CDR1 is MNHNY and CDR2 is SVGAGI in the germline V gene (reference sequence). This CDR3 is 13 amino acids long. CDR3: CASLGQGQYEQYF. The CDR3 DNA reads as TGTGCCAGCCTGGGACAGGGGCAGTACGAGCAGTACTTC.

The CDR3 coding sequence is TGTGCCAGCAGACCATCTCAGGGGCCGCTGTTCGAGCAGTACTTC. Its translation is CASRPSQGPLFEQYF. This chain connects TRBV5-5 to TRBJ2-7; D perhaps matches TRBD1 (6 bases). V was pared by 5 bases and J by 6 bases, with 21 bases between. Germline CDR1 reads SGHKS; CDR2 reads YYEKEE (reference sequence). The CDR3 extends over 15 amino acids.

V gene TRBV6-1 combines with J gene TRBJ2-2; 9 bases match TRBD2. The J segment lost 5 bases and the V segment lost 2 bases, leaving 9 bases of the junction unmatched. Germline V CDR1 and CDR2: MNHNS, SASEGT. This CDR3 is built from 17 residues. CDR3 amino acids: CASSERTGLAPTGELFF. The CDR3 region has the DNA TGTGCCAGCAGTGAAAGGACTGGACTAGCGCCGACCGGGGAGCTGTTTTTT.

The rearrangement joins TRBV6-5 to TRBJ2-4; TRBD2 is a possible D gene (5 bases). V was cut by 6 bases and J by 5 bases, with 14 bases left in between. The germline CDR1 and CDR2 sequences are MNHEY and SVGAGI. The CDR3 is made up of 14 amino acids. The CDR3 is CASREGSYQNIQYF. Written as DNA, the CDR3 is TGTGCCAGCAGGGAAGGGAGTTACCAAAACATTCAGTACTTC.

The gene calls are TRBV4-1 and TRBJ1-4; D remains ambiguous. The germline V gene has CDR1 MGHRA and CDR2 YSYEKL. The CDR3 covers 13 residues. V lost 4 bases to trimming and J lost 8 bases, with 11 bases between them. CDR3 coding DNA: TGCGCCAGCAGCCTAATCTCCCGAGAAAAACTGTTTTTT. Amino acid sequence: CASSLISREKLFF.

The chain links TRBV5-6 to TRBJ2-5; no reliable D call. The CDR3 has 14 residues. CDR1 is SGHDT and CDR2 is YYEEEE in the germline V gene. The V gene lost 2 bases and the J gene lost 1 base, with 9 bases spanning the gap. CDR3 protein: CASSFHRGQETQYF. The CDR3 region has the DNA TGTGCCAGCAGCTTCCACAGAGGCCAAGAGACCCAGTACTTC.